These 21 T cell receptor beta chains originate from one sample sequenced in a study of OX40 agonist ivuxolimab in advanced cancers. Generated by immunoSEQ multiplex PCR, the TCRdb table keeps only in-frame clones and is missing some. The sample has roughly 18,000 clones; about 67% are singletons. The input for sequencing was CD4+ or CD8+ T cells sorted from blood, taken in a trial of the OX40 agonist ivuxolimab. The receptors stem from an adult with an advanced solid tumor such as melanoma, head and neck, liver or kidney cancer.

V is TRBV27 and J is TRBJ1-5; no clear D. V was cut by 0 bases and J by 2 bases, with 2 bases left in between. CDR1 is MNHEY, CDR2 SMNVEV, per germline (reference sequence). The CDR3 runs to 13 residues. The CDR3 sequence is CASSLSGNQPQHF. For the CDR3, the DNA is TGTGCCAGCAGTTTATCAGGCAATCAGCCCCAGCATTTT.

This chain uses TRBV10-3 with TRBJ2-7, with D hard to call. Germline V lookup: CDR1 ENHRY, CDR2 SYGVKD. V was clipped by 0 bases and J by 4 bases, with 4 bases between them. The CDR3 extends over 12 amino acids. CDR3 protein: CAISESSYEQYF. Written as DNA, the CDR3 is TGTGCCATCAGTGAGTCTAGTTACGAGCAGTACTTC.

This clone turned up a few times. V usage is TRBV2 and J usage is TRBJ1-1; D gene uncertain. The CDR3 spans 13 residues. V dropped 6 bases and J dropped 4 bases, with 12 bases sitting between them. Germline loops: CDR1 SNHLY, CDR2 FYNNEI. The CDR3 nucleotides read TGTGCCAGCAGGGGGAACGTGGGCACTGAAGCTTTCTTT. Protein product: CASRGNVGTEAFF. The full variable domain, completed using reference TRBV2 and TRBJ1-1, is EPEVTQTPSHQVTQMGQEVILRCVPISNHLYFYWYRQILGQKVEFLVSFYNNEISEKSEIFDDQFSVERPDGSNFTLKIRSTKLEDSAMYFCASRGNVGTEAFFGQGTRLTVV.

The J gene is TRBJ2-7, the V gene TRBV28; 11 positions match TRBD1. This CDR3 contains 13 residues. CDR1 and CDR2 (germline): MDHEN, SYDVKM. V dropped 3 bases and J dropped 7; count of bases not matched to a gene: 2. The CDR3 loop reads CASSLGQGGEQYF. CDR3 nucleotide sequence: TGTGCCAGCAGTTTGGGACAGGGGGGAGAGCAGTACTTC.

This clone was seen only a few times. The chain uses TRBV13 and TRBJ2-3; 7 nucleotides match TRBD2. Germline V gene sequence: CDR1 PRHDT, CDR2 FYEKMQ (reference sequence). V lost 2 bases, J lost 3 bases, and 8 bases stayed unmatched. The CDR3 spans 16 residues. CDR3 sequence: CASSLRLAEETDTQYF. The CDR3 DNA is TGTGCCAGCAGCTTAAGGCTAGCGGAAGAAACAGATACGCAGTATTTT.

V and J are TRBV7-9 and TRBJ2-5; 10 bases are shared with TRBD2. CDR1 is SEHNR and CDR2 is FQNEAQ in the germline V gene (reference sequence). CDR3 size: 17 residues. V gave up 0 bases and J gave up 0 bases; unmatched junction bases: 4. The CDR3 region is CASSLASSGRDQETQYF. The CDR3 region has the DNA TGTGCCAGCAGCTTAGCATCGAGCGGGAGGGACCAAGAGACCCAGTACTTC. Full variable domain (rest looked up from reference TRBV7-9 and TRBJ2-5): DTGVSQNPRHKITKRGQNVTFRCDPISEHNRLYWYRQTLGQGPEFLTYFQNEAQLEKSRLLSDRFSAERPKGSFSTLEIQRTEQGDSAMYLCASSLASSGRDQETQYFGPGTRLLVL.

This sequence joins TRBV19 and TRBJ2-2, with TRBD1 matching over 9 bases. The CDR3 length is 15 residues. Trimming removed 4 bases from V and 8 bases from J; junction bases left unmatched: 8. Germline values: CDR1 LNHDA, CDR2 SQIVND (reference sequence). The CDR3 DNA is TGTGCCAGTAGTACCTATGGACAGGGGAGTGGGGAGCTGTTTTTT. As protein: CASSTYGQGSGELFF.

The chain employs TRBV7-6 and TRBJ1-1, with unresolved D. Germline-derived CDR1 and CDR2 are SGHVS and FNYEAQ. The CDR3 is 10 amino acids. Trimming stripped 11 bases from V and 5 bases from J, with 9 bases between. The CDR3 region is CAVGWTEAFF. CDR3 coding DNA: TGTGCCGTCGGGTGGACTGAAGCTTTCTTT. The whole variable domain, filled in from reference TRBV7-6 and TRBJ1-1, reads GAGVSQSPRYKVTKRGQDVALRCDPISGHVSLYWYRQALGQGPEFLTYFNYEAQQDKSGLPNDRFSAERPEGSISTLTIQRTEQRDSAMYRCAVGWTEAFFGQGTRLTVV.

V gene TRBV12-2 combines with J gene TRBJ2-7; the tabulated D call, TRBD2, remains unverified against the DNA. TRBV12-2 is an annotated pseudogene. This CDR3 region has 14 residues. Written as DNA, the CDR3 is TGTGCAAGTCGAAAAAGGAGTTCGGCCTACGAGCAGTACTTC. The encoded protein is CASRKRSSAYEQYF.

Only a few counts were recorded for this clone. V and J are TRBV11-2 and TRBJ2-3; the D is unclear. The ends were cut back, 1 base at V and 2 bases at J, with 7 bases in the middle. This CDR3 contains 14 residues. Germline V CDR1 and CDR2: SGHAT, FQNNGV. The DNA for the CDR3 is TGTGCCAGCAGCTTAGGGGTCTTCACAGATACGCAGTATTTT. Its protein product is CASSLGVFTDTQYF.

CDR3 bases: TGTGCCAGCAGTTTAATTTGGAGGGCTGAAGCTTTCTTT. Translation: CASSLIWRAEAFF. The chain has TRBV27 and TRBJ1-1; D remains unclear. V shed 2 bases and J shed 6 bases, with 10 bases lying between them. The CDR3 contains 13 residues. Per the germline V gene, CDR1 is MNHEY and CDR2 is SMNVEV (reference sequence).

This chain connects TRBV4-2 to TRBJ2-3; D is uncertain. The V end lost 0 bases, the J end lost 4 bases, and 5 bases lay between the germline ends. Per germline, CDR1 LGHNA and CDR2 YNFKEQ. The CDR3 consists of 13 residues. DNA of the CDR3: TGTGCCAGCAGCCAAGATTCGGCAGATACGCAGTATTTT. Protein product: CASSQDSADTQYF.

The rearrangement links TRBV27 to TRBJ2-1; 7 bases agree with TRBD1. The CDR3 has 14 amino acids. V lost 2 bases to trimming and J lost 5 bases; unmatched junction nucleotides: 3. The germline CDR1 and CDR2 sequences are MNHEY and SMNVEV (reference sequence). The CDR3 spells CASSLGTANNEQFF. Here the CDR3 DNA reads TGTGCCAGCAGTTTAGGGACAGCCAACAATGAGCAGTTCTTC.

V usage is TRBV5-8 and J usage is TRBJ2-7; D may correspond to TRBD1 or TRBD2 (6 bases each). The V gene's germline CDR1 is SGHTS and CDR2 YDEGEE. The CDR3 runs 13 residues. V gave up 5 bases and J gave up 2 bases, with 11 bases separating them. The CDR3 here is CASRAGGAYEQYF. The CDR3, as DNA: TGTGCCAGCAGGGCCGGGGGCGCCTACGAGCAGTACTTC.

The CDR3: CASDEQYF. CDR3 nucleotides: TGTGCCAGCGACGAGCAGTACTTC. V usage is TRBV6-5 and J usage is TRBJ2-7; D unclear. The length of the CDR3 is 8 residues. CDR1 is MNHEY and CDR2 is SVGAGI in the germline V gene. Between the trimmed V and J ends, which lost 8 bases and 5 bases, there was a span of 1 base.

The V call is TRBV19, the J call TRBJ2-7; a weak D match, TRBD2 (6 bases). The germline V and J ends were trimmed by 5 bases and 2 bases, with 19 bases remaining between them. Germline CDR1 and CDR2: LNHDA and SQIVND (reference sequence). The CDR3 totals 16 residues. CDR3 sequence (DNA): TGTGCCAGTAGTCATAGGCGGGACCCCAGTCCCTACGAGCAGTACTTC. This sequence encodes CASSHRRDPSPYEQYF.

J is TRBJ2-2 and V is TRBV10-1, with 7 bases fitting TRBD2. The CDR3 extends over 16 amino acids. After removal of 0 bases from V and 0 bases from J, the junction contained 1 base not matched to a gene. The germline V gene has CDR1 WNHNN and CDR2 SYGVQD (reference sequence). CDR3: CASSESSGPNTGELFF. The CDR3 nucleotides read TGCGCCAGCAGTGAGTCTAGCGGGCCGAACACCGGGGAGCTGTTTTTT.

V is TRBV28 and J is TRBJ1-5; no clear D. CDR3 length: 13 residues. V was pared by 8 bases and J by 0 bases, with 8 bases between. The germline CDR1 and CDR2 sequences are MDHEN and SYDVKM. The CDR3 coding sequence is TGTGCCAGCCGCTCGGATAGCAATCAGCCCCAGCATTTT. It specifies CASRSDSNQPQHF.

This clone showed up just a few times. The V and J genes are TRBV25-1 and TRBJ2-5; a possible D gene is TRBD2 (5 bases). V lost 1 base and J lost 5, with 14 bases in between. The CDR3 sequence is 15 residues long. Germline values: CDR1 MGHDK, CDR2 SYGVNS. The CDR3 sequence is CASSEWSRGGETQYF. The CDR3 DNA follows: TGTGCCAGCAGTGAATGGTCGAGAGGAGGCGAGACCCAGTACTTC.

The rearrangement joins TRBV19 to TRBJ2-1, with D perhaps TRBD2 (5 bases). Germline lookup yields CDR1 LNHDA and CDR2 SQIVND (reference sequence). Trimming cost V 6 bases and J 2 bases, with 14 bases left between them. This CDR3 spans 15 amino acids. CDR3 nucleotides: TGTGCCAGTAGGGATTTTGAGGAGGCCTACAATGAGCAGTTCTTC. Amino acids: CASRDFEEAYNEQFF. Supplemented by reference TRBV19 and TRBJ2-1, the full variable domain reads DGGITQSPKYLFRKEGQNVTLSCEQNLNHDAMYWYRQDPGQGLRLIYYSQIVNDFQKGDIAEGYSVSREKKESFPLTVTSAQKNPTAFYLCASRDFEEAYNEQFFGPGTRLTVL.

V is TRBV28 and J is TRBJ2-7, with a tentative D call TRBD1 (5 bases). The germline V and J ends were trimmed by 6 bases and 1 base, with 13 bases remaining between them. CDR3 length: 14 residues. Germline V CDR1 and CDR2: MDHEN, SYDVKM. The CDR3 DNA follows: TGTGCCAGCAGCCCTCTGGACACTTCCTACGAGCAGTACTTC. This encodes CASSPLDTSYEQYF.